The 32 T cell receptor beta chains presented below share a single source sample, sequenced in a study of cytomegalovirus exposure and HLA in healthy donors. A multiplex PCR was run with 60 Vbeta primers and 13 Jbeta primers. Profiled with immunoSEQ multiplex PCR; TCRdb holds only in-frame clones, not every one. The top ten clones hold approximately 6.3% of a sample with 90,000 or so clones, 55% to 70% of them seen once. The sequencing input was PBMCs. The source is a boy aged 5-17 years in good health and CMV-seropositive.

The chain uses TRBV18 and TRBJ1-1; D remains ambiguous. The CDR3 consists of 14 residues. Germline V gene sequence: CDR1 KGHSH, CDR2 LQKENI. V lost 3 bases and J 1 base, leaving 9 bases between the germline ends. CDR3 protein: CASSPARSNTEAFF. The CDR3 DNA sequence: TGTGCCAGCTCACCGGCCAGATCGAACACTGAAGCTTTCTTT.

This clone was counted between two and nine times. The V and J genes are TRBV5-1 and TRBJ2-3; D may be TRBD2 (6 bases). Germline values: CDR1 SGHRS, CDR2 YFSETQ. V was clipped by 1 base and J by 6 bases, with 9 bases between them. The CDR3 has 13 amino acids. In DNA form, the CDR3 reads TGCGCCAGCAGCTTGCGTGGGGGGGATACGCAGTATTTT. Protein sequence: CASSLRGGDTQYF.

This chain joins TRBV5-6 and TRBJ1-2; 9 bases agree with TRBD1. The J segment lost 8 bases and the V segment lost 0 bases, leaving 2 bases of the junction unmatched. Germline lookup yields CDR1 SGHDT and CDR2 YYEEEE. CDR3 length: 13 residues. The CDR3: CASSLGTGEGYTF. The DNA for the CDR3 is TGTGCCAGCAGCTTGGGGACAGGGGAGGGCTACACCTTC.

CDR3 in amino acids: CASSLGQGADNTEAFF. The CDR3 nucleotides read TGTGCCAGCAGCTTAGGGCAGGGGGCGGATAACACTGAAGCTTTCTTT. This rearrangement joins TRBV13 to TRBJ1-1; the match to TRBD1 covers 8 bases. V was pared by 0 bases and J by 2 bases, with 5 bases of the junction left unmatched. Per the germline V gene, CDR1 is PRHDT and CDR2 is FYEKMQ (reference sequence). This CDR3 spans 16 amino acids.

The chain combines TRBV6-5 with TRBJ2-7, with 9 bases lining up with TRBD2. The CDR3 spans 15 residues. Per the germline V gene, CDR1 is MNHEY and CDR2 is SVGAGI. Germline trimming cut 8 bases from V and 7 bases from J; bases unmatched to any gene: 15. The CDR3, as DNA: TGTGCCAGCGGGTCCCTTGCGGGAGGGCCACGGGAGCAGTACTTC. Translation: CASGSLAGGPREQYF.

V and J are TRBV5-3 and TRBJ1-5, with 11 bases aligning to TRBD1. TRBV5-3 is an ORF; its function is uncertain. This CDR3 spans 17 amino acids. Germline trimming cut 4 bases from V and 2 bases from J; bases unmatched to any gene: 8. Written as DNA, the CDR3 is TGTGCCAGAAGCACACGGACAGGGGGCGTTGGCAATCAGCCCCAGCATTTT. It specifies CARSTRTGGVGNQPQHF.

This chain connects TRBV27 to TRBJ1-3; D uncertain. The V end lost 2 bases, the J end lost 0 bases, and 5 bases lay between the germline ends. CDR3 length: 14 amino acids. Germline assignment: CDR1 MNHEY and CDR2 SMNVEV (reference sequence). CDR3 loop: CASSLGHSGNTIYF. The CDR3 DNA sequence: TGTGCCAGCAGTTTAGGCCACTCTGGAAACACCATATATTTT.

The CDR3 is CASSLGDREADTQYF. CDR3 nucleotides: TGCGCCAGCAGCTTGGGGGACAGGGAGGCAGATACGCAGTATTTT. The chain employs TRBV5-1 and TRBJ2-3; 9 bases are a match to TRBD1. This CDR3 spans 15 amino acids. Germline CDR1 SGHRS, CDR2 YFSETQ. Losses at the gene ends were 0 bases for V and 4 bases for J; bases not matched to a gene: 3.

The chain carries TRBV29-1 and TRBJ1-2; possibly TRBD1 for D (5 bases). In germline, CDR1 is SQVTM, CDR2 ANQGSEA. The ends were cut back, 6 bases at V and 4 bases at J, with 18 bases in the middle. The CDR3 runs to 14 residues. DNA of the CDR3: TGCAGCGTGGTAACCGGCGAAAGGGGCTATGGCTACACCTTC. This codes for CSVVTGERGYGYTF.

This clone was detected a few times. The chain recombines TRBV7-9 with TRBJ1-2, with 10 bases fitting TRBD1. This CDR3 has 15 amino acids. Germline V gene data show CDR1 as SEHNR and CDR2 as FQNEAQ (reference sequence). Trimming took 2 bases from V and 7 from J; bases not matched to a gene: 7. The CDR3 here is CASSLKGDRGVGYTF. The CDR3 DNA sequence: TGTGCCAGCAGCTTAAAAGGGGACAGGGGAGTTGGCTACACCTTC.

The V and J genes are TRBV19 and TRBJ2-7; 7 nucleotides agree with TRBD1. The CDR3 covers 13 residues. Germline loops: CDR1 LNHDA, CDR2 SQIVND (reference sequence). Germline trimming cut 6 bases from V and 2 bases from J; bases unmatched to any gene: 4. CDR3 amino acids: CASSPGTAYEQYF. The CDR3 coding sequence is TGTGCCAGTAGCCCCGGGACAGCCTACGAGCAGTACTTC.

CDR3 residues: CAWSVTGLSFGGTEAFF. CDR3 coding DNA: TGTGCCTGGAGTGTAACCGGGCTTAGTTTCGGGGGCACTGAAGCTTTCTTT. This rearrangement joins TRBV30 to TRBJ1-1, with a weak D call TRBD1 (5 bases). V lost 0 bases and J lost 4, with 21 bases in between. The CDR3 extends over 17 amino acids. From germline, CDR1 is GTSNPN and CDR2 SVGIG (reference sequence). Variable domain in full (rest from reference TRBV30 and TRBJ1-1): SQTIHQWPATLVQPVGSPLSLECTVEGTSNPNLYWYRQAAGRGLQLLFYSVGIGQISSEVPQNLSASRPQDRQFILSSKKLLLSDSGFYLCAWSVTGLSFGGTEAFFGQGTRLTVV.

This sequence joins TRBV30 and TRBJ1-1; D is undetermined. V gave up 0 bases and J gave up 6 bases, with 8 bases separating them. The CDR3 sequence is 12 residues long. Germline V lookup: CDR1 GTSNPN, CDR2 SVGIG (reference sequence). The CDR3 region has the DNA TGTGCCTGGAGTGTTATTGGCCCTGAAGCTTTCTTT. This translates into CAWSVIGPEAFF.

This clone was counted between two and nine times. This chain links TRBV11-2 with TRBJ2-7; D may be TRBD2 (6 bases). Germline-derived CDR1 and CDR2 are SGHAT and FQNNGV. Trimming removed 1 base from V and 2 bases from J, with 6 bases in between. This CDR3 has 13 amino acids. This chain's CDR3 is CASSLAGAYEQYF. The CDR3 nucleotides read TGTGCCAGCAGCTTAGCGGGGGCCTACGAGCAGTACTTC.

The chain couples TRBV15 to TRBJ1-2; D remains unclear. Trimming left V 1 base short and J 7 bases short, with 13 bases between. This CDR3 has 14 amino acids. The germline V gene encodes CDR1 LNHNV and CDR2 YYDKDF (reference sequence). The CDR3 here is CATSRGGRAAGYTF. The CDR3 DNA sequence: TGTGCCACCAGCAGAGGCGGGAGAGCGGCTGGCTACACCTTC. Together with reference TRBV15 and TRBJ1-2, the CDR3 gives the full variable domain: DAMVIQNPRYQVTQFGKPVTLSCSQTLNHNVMYWYQQKSSQAPKLLFHYYDKDFNNEADTPDNFQSRRPNTSFCFLDIRSPGLGDTAMYLCATSRGGRAAGYTFGSGTRLTVV.

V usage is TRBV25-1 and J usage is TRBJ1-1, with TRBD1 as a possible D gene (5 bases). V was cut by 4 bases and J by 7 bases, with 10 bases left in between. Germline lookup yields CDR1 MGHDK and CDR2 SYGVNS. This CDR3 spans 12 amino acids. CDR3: CASSGPTGEAFF. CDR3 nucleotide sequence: TGTGCCAGCAGTGGGCCAACAGGTGAAGCTTTCTTT. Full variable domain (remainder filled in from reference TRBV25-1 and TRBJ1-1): EADIYQTPRYLVIGTGKKITLECSQTMGHDKMYWYQQDPGMELHLIHYSYGVNSTEKGDLSSESTVSRIRTEHFPLTLESARPSHTSQYLCASSGPTGEAFFGQGTRLTVV.

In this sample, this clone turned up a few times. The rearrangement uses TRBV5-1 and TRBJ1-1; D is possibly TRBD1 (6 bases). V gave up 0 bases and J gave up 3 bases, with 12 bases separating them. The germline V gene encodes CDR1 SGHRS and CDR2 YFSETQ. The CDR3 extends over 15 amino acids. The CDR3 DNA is TGCGCCAGCAGCTTGGTCGGGGGGCCAGACACTGAAGCTTTCTTT. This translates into CASSLVGGPDTEAFF.

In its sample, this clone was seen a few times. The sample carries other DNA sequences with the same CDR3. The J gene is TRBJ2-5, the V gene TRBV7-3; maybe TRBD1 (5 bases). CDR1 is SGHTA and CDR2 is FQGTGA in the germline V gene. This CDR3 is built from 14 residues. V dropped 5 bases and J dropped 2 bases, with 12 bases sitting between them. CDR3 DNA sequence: TGTGCCAGCAGCCCCACAGGATTACAAGAGACCCAGTACTTC. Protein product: CASSPTGLQETQYF.

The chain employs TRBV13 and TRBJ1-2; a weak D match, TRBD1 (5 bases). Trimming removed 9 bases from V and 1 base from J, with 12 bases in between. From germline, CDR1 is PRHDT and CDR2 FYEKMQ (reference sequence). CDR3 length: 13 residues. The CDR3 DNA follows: TGTGCCAGAGTACGGGGGGATAACTATGGCTACACCTTC. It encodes CARVRGDNYGYTF.

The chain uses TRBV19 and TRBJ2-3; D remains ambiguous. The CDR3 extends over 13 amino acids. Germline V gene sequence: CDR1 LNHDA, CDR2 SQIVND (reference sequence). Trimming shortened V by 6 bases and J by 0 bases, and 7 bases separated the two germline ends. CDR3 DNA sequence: TGTGCCAGTAGACAGCCTAGCACAGATACGCAGTATTTT. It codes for CASRQPSTDTQYF.

Here the CDR3 DNA reads TGTGCCAGCTCACCACCGGGGTCCCAGGGTCGCTCTGGAAACACCATATATTTT. Protein: CASSPPGSQGRSGNTIYF. The chain joins TRBV18 to TRBJ1-3; tentative D call: TRBD1 (5 bases). This CDR3 region has 18 residues. Germline values: CDR1 KGHSH, CDR2 LQKENI. With 0 bases removed from V and 0 bases from J, the gap between germline ends came to 15 bases. Variable domain in full (rest from reference TRBV18 and TRBJ1-3): NAGVMQNPRHLVRRRGQEARLRCSPMKGHSHVYWYRQLPEEGLKFMVYLQKENIIDESGMPKERFSAEFPKEGPSILRIQQVVRGDSAAYFCASSPPGSQGRSGNTIYFGEGSWLTVV.

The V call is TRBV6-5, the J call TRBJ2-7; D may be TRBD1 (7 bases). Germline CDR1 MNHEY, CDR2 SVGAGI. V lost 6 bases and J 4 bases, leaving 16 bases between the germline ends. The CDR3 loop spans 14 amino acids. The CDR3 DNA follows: TGTGCCAGCAGGGGCGGAGGGGGCAGGTACGAGCAGTACTTC. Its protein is CASRGGGGRYEQYF.

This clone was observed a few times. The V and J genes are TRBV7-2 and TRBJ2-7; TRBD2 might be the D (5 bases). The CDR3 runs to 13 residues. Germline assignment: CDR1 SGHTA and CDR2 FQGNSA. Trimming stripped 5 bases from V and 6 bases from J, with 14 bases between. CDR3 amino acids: CASSRITAGEQYF. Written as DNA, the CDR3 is TGTGCCAGCAGCCGAATTACCGCGGGCGAGCAGTACTTC.

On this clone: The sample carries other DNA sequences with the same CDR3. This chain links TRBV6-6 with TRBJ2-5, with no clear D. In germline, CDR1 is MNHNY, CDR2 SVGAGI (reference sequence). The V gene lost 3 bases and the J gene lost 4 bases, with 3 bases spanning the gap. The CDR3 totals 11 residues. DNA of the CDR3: TGTGCCAGCAGTTATCGAGAGACCCAGTACTTC. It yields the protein CASSYRETQYF.

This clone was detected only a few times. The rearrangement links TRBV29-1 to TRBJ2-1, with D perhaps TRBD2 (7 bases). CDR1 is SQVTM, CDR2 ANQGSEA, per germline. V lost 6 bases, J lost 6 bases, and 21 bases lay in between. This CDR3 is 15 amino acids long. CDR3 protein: CSVHSGGLVGNEQFF. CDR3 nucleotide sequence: TGCAGCGTGCACTCCGGGGGGCTTGTCGGCAATGAGCAGTTCTTC.

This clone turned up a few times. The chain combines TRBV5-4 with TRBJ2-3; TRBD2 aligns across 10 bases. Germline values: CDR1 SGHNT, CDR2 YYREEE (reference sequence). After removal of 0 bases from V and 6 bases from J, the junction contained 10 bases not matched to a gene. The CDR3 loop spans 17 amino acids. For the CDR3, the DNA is TGTGCCAGCAGCTTGGGGCTAGCGGGGGCCAAGGGCGATACGCAGTATTTT. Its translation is CASSLGLAGAKGDTQYF.

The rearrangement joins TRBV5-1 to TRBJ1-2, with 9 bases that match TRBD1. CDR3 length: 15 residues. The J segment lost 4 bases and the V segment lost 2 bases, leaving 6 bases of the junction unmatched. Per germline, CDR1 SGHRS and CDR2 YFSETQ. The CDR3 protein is CASSLGTGNSYGYTF. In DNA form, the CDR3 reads TGCGCCAGCAGCTTAGGGACAGGGAACAGCTATGGCTACACCTTC. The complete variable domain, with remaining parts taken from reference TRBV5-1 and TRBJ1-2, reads KAGVTQTPRYLIKTRGQQVTLSCSPISGHRSVSWYQQTPGQGLQFLFEYFSETQRNKGNFPGRFSGRQFSNSRSEMNVSTLELGDSALYLCASSLGTGNSYGYTFGSGTRLTVV.

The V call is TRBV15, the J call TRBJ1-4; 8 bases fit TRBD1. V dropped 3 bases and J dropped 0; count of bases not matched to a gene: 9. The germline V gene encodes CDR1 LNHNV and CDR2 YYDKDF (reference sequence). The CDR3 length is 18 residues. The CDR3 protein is CATSRDRATFATNEKLFF. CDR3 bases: TGTGCCACCAGCAGGGACAGGGCTACATTTGCAACTAATGAAAAACTGTTTTTT.

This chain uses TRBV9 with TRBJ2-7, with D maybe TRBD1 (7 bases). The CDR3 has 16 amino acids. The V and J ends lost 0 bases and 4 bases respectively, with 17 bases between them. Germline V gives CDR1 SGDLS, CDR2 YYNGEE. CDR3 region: CASSVAPGGTAYEQYF. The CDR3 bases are TGTGCCAGCAGCGTAGCCCCAGGGGGGACAGCGTACGAGCAGTACTTC.

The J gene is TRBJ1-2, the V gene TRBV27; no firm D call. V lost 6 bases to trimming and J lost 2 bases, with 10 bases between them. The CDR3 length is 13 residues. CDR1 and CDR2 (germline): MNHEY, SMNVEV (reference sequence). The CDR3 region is CASSLRGNYGYTF. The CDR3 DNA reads TGTGCCAGCAGCCTGCGGGGAAACTATGGCTACACCTTC.

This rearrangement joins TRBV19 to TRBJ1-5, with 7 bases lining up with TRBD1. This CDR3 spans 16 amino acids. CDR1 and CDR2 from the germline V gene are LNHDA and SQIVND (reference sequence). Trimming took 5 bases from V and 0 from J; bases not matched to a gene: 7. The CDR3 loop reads CASSPETGFSNQPQHF. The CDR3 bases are TGTGCCAGTAGTCCGGAGACAGGGTTTAGCAATCAGCCCCAGCATTTT.

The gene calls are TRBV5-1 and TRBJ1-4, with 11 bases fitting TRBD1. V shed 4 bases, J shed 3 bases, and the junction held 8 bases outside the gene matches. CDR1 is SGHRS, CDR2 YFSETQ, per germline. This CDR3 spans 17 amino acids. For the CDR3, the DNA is TGCGCCAGCAGCAGAAGGACAGGGGGCGCAGCTAATGAAAAACTGTTTTTT. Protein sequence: CASSRRTGGAANEKLFF.